The sequence of this T cell receptor (beta chain) was determined in a study of T cells in Graves' hyperthyroidism and ophthalmopathy. This clonotype was observed many times. RNA transcripts served as the template for amplifying TCR beta CDR3 regions. First-round RT-PCR targeting the TCR CDR3 was performed with the HTBI primer set. Each CDR3 protein gets one entry after TCRdb re-called the multiplex PCR reads with MiXCR. Here the sample spans over 500,000 distinct CDR3 sequences, about a sixth being singletons. CDR1 is SGHTA and CDR2 is FQGNSA in the germline V gene. The trim removed 3 bases at V and 6 bases at J, leaving 15 bases unmatched. The CDR3 runs 18 residues.

The receptor's source is a woman younger than 30 with Graves' ophthalmopathy. The V and J genes are TRBV7-2 and TRBJ2-3; 10 bases are a match to TRBD2. Input material: blood. Here the CDR3 DNA reads TGTGCCAGCAGCTTCTTCCTTCCTAGCGGGAGACCGTCTGATACGCAGTATTTT. Translation: CASSFFLPSGRPSDTQYF.